These 32 T cell receptor beta chains came from one sample sequenced in a study of blood T cell repertoires in COVID-19. Repertoires were generated with immunoSEQ multiplex PCR, while TCRdb's copy carries only in-frame clones and drops some. The sample contains about 42,000 clones, roughly three quarters of which appear only once. What was sequenced was peripheral blood. These receptors were obtained from a man in his sixties or seventies with active or convalescent COVID-19.

The V gene is TRBV7-9, the J gene TRBJ1-4; a possible D gene is TRBD1 (5 bases). Trimming took 6 bases from V and 6 from J, leaving 14 bases between them. In germline, CDR1 is SEHNR, CDR2 FQNEAQ (reference sequence). The CDR3 has 14 residues. CDR3 nucleotide sequence: TGTGCCAGCAGTTTCCCAGGGCCCCATGAAAAACTGTTTTTT. It is translated as CASSFPGPHEKLFF. The complete variable domain, with remaining parts taken from reference TRBV7-9 and TRBJ1-4, reads DTGVSQNPRHKITKRGQNVTFRCDPISEHNRLYWYRQTLGQGPEFLTYFQNEAQLEKSRLLSDRFSAERPKGSFSTLEIQRTEQGDSAMYLCASSFPGPHEKLFFGSGTQLSVL.

The chain employs TRBV6-1 and TRBJ2-7; tentative D call: TRBD1 (5 bases). Trimming took off 3 bases at V and 6 bases at J, with 18 bases between the two ends. Germline loops: CDR1 MNHNS, CDR2 SASEGT. CDR3 size: 15 residues. The CDR3 protein is CASSELPDQGLEQYF. CDR3 sequence (DNA): TGTGCCAGCAGTGAGCTACCGGACCAGGGTCTCGAGCAGTACTTC.

J is TRBJ2-7 and V is TRBV5-1; D possibly corresponds to TRBD1 (6 bases). The CDR3 has 15 amino acids. V was trimmed by 0 bases and J by 2 bases, leaving 12 bases between them. The germline V gene encodes CDR1 SGHRS and CDR2 YFSETQ. CDR3 in DNA: TGCGCCAGCAGCTTGGGACGCACAGGGCCCTACGAGCAGTACTTC. Amino acids: CASSLGRTGPYEQYF.

This chain links TRBV29-1 with TRBJ2-4; possible D gene TRBD2, 5 bases. CDR3 size: 13 residues. The germline V gene has CDR1 SQVTM and CDR2 ANQGSEA. Trimming removed 0 bases at V and 7 bases at J, with 10 bases between. CDR3 protein: CSVEDPRGNIQYF. In nucleotides, the CDR3 is TGCAGCGTTGAAGATCCCCGGGGTAACATTCAGTACTTC.

This chain links TRBV27 with TRBJ2-3; tentatively, D is TRBD1 (5 bases). The CDR3 is 13 amino acids. Germline V gene data show CDR1 as MNHEY and CDR2 as SMNVEV (reference sequence). The V gene lost 3 bases and the J gene lost 3 bases, with 7 bases spanning the gap. CDR3 sequence reads: CASSFQGTDTQYF. The CDR3 region has the DNA TGTGCCAGCAGTTTTCAGGGAACAGATACGCAGTATTTT.

This clone was seen once. The rearrangement links TRBV2 to TRBJ1-2, with D possibly matching TRBD1 (6 bases). Germline assignment: CDR1 SNHLY and CDR2 FYNNEI. Trimming removed 8 bases from V and 4 bases from J, with 11 bases in between. The CDR3 is 12 amino acids. The DNA for the CDR3 is TGTGCCAGCGACATGGGGGCCTATGGCTACACCTTC. It codes for CASDMGAYGYTF.

The CDR3 DNA reads TGTGCCAGCAGCCACAATACAGGGATATCTGAAGCTTTCTTT. Its translation is CASSHNTGISEAFF. The chain is built from TRBV3-1 (or the pseudogene TRBV3-2) and TRBJ1-1; possibly TRBD1 for D (6 bases). Trimming removed 3 bases at V and 6 bases at J, with 14 bases between. The CDR3 sequence is 14 residues long. Germline CDR1 LGHDT, CDR2 YNNKEL (reference sequence).

The chain links TRBV11-2 to TRBJ1-1, with D possibly TRBD1 on 5 matching bases. Germline V CDR1 and CDR2: SGHAT, FQNNGV. V dropped 1 base and J dropped 8 bases, with 8 bases sitting between them. This CDR3 contains 12 residues. Here the CDR3 reads CASSLGGVEAFF. CDR3 DNA sequence: TGTGCCAGCAGCTTAGGGGGGGTCGAAGCTTTCTTT.

The chain combines TRBV9 with TRBJ2-3; 15 bases agree with TRBD2. The CDR3 is 17 amino acids. Germline assignment: CDR1 SGDLS and CDR2 YYNGEE. Trimming at V came to 0 bases and at J to 3 bases, leaving 2 bases not matched to a gene. The CDR3 spells CASSVGTSGGATDTQYF. In DNA, the CDR3 is TGTGCCAGCAGCGTAGGGACTAGCGGGGGGGCGACAGATACGCAGTATTTT.

The chain uses TRBV29-1 and TRBJ1-2; maybe TRBD1 (5 bases). CDR3 length equals 13 residues. V shed 5 bases and J shed 2 bases, with 12 bases lying between them. The germline V gene has CDR1 SQVTM and CDR2 ANQGSEA. DNA of the CDR3: TGCAGCGTTCTGCGGGGGGAGAACTATGGCTACACCTTC. This gives the protein CSVLRGENYGYTF.

This clone was counted only a few times. The rearrangement joins TRBV20-1 to TRBJ2-7, with TRBD1 matching over 9 bases. This CDR3 spans 14 amino acids. In germline, CDR1 is DFQATT, CDR2 SNEGSKA (reference sequence). V trimming: 3 bases; J trimming: 4 bases; junction bases outside the gene matches: 7. The CDR3 DNA reads as TGCAGTGCTAGTGCGGACAGGGGCAGGTACGAGCAGTACTTC. Encoded protein: CSASADRGRYEQYF.

The J gene is TRBJ1-6, the V gene TRBV7-2; 8 nucleotides agree with TRBD1. This CDR3 has 16 amino acids. CDR1 SGHTA and CDR2 FQGNSA come from the germline V gene. Trimming cost V 2 bases and J 8 bases; bases outside gene matches: 8. This chain's CDR3 is CASSLLGDRWYSPLHF. CDR3 bases: TGTGCCAGCAGCTTACTAGGGGACAGGTGGTATTCACCCCTCCACTTT.

The chain links TRBV14 to TRBJ1-1, with D perhaps matching TRBD1 (5 bases). This CDR3 has 14 residues. The V gene lost 1 base and the J gene lost 4 bases, with 10 bases spanning the gap. Germline loops: CDR1 SGHDN, CDR2 FVKESK. The CDR3 bases are TGTGCCAGCAGCCAAGTTTTAGGGGCCACTGAAGCTTTCTTT. Translation gives CASSQVLGATEAFF.

The chain combines TRBV29-1 with TRBJ2-3; a possible D gene is TRBD2 (5 bases). CDR3 length: 15 residues. V dropped 4 bases and J dropped 2 bases, with 16 bases sitting between them. Germline CDR1 SQVTM, CDR2 ANQGSEA. CDR3 in DNA: TGCAGCGTTGTAACGGGGTCGGGAATCACAGATACGCAGTATTTT. Translation gives CSVVTGSGITDTQYF.

The chain uses TRBV12-3 or TRBV12-4 and TRBJ2-1, with D maybe TRBD2 (5 bases). This CDR3 spans 13 amino acids. Trimming left V 3 bases short and J 6 bases short, with 9 bases between. The CDR3 coding sequence is TGTGCCAGCAGTTTGAGGACTGTCAATGAGCAGTTCTTC. It codes for CASSLRTVNEQFF.

The V gene is TRBV19, the J gene TRBJ2-7, with D tentatively TRBD2 (6 bases). CDR3 size: 14 residues. From germline, CDR1 is LNHDA and CDR2 SQIVND (reference sequence). V shed 6 bases and J shed 4 bases, with 16 bases lying between them. The CDR3 DNA reads as TGTGCCAGTAGCTGGAGGGTTCGGGAGTACGAGCAGTACTTC. Translated: CASSWRVREYEQYF.

The genes are TRBV9 and TRBJ1-4; D may be TRBD1 (5 bases). V dropped 7 bases and J dropped 0 bases, with 13 bases sitting between them. Germline CDR1 SGDLS, CDR2 YYNGEE. The CDR3 has 15 amino acids. The CDR3 coding sequence is TGTGCCAGCTGCGCGGGGGGGACAACTAATGAAAAACTGTTTTTT. It specifies CASCAGGTTNEKLFF.

This clone came up once. The rearrangement links TRBV19 to TRBJ1-5; D possibly corresponds to TRBD1 (6 bases). Trimming stripped 9 bases from V and 3 bases from J, with 21 bases between. Germline CDR1 LNHDA, CDR2 SQIVND (reference sequence). This CDR3 contains 16 residues. CDR3 residues: CASRDGGRLNNQPQHF. As DNA, the CDR3 is TGTGCCAGCCGTGACGGGGGGCGATTGAACAATCAGCCCCAGCATTTT.

This clone has a single count. The rearrangement uses TRBV10-3 and TRBJ2-7; no clear D gene. Trimming pared 8 bases from V and 7 bases from J, leaving 12 bases between. Germline V gene data show CDR1 as ENHRY and CDR2 as SYGVKD. There are 11 residues in the CDR3. CDR3 sequence (DNA): TGTGCCATCGGCTGGGCTCGGGAGCAGTACTTC. Protein sequence: CAIGWAREQYF.

The chain employs TRBV7-9 and TRBJ1-1; possible D gene TRBD1, 5 bases. Trimming removed 6 bases at V and 4 bases at J, with 12 bases between. CDR1 is SEHNR and CDR2 is FQNEAQ in the germline V gene (reference sequence). The length of the CDR3 is 13 residues. In DNA, the CDR3 is TGTGCCAGCAGTACCGCGGGGGGCACTGAAGCTTTCTTT. Encoded protein: CASSTAGGTEAFF.

The V call is TRBV10-1, the J call TRBJ2-1, with D possibly being TRBD1 (6 bases). Deletions cut 5 bases from V and 7 bases from J, with 15 bases between. The CDR3 runs 14 residues. Germline CDR1 and CDR2: WNHNN and SYGVQD (reference sequence). The CDR3 coding sequence is TGCGCCAGCAGTAGTGGACAGATTAGAAATGAGCAGTTCTTC. This translates into CASSSGQIRNEQFF.

The chain joins TRBV13 to TRBJ2-1, with 12 bases fitting TRBD2. CDR1 is PRHDT and CDR2 is FYEKMQ in the germline V gene (reference sequence). The CDR3 extends over 14 amino acids. V was pared by 8 bases and J by 10 bases, with 9 bases of the junction left unmatched. In DNA form, the CDR3 reads TGTGCCAGCCGGACCCTAGCGGGGGGGAGGGAGCAGTTCTTC. It is translated as CASRTLAGGREQFF.

The chain carries TRBV7-6 and TRBJ1-1; D is ambiguous. The germline V gene encodes CDR1 SGHVS and CDR2 FNYEAQ. This CDR3 is built from 13 residues. V dropped 3 bases and J dropped 3 bases, with 8 bases sitting between them. The CDR3 loop is CASSFNRDTEAFF. The CDR3 bases are TGTGCCAGCAGCTTCAACCGGGACACTGAAGCTTTCTTT.

The chain recombines TRBV4-1 with TRBJ2-7; a weak D match, TRBD2 (6 bases). Per germline, CDR1 MGHRA and CDR2 YSYEKL. CDR3 length: 16 amino acids. V was pared by 0 bases and J by 4 bases, with 16 bases between. The CDR3 sequence is CASSQEVFGGRYEQYF. CDR3 nucleotide sequence: TGCGCCAGCAGCCAAGAAGTGTTCGGGGGACGATACGAGCAGTACTTC.

The V gene is TRBV3-1 (or the pseudogene TRBV3-2), the J gene TRBJ1-1; D is perhaps TRBD1 (6 bases). CDR3 length: 14 residues. The germline V gene has CDR1 LGHDT and CDR2 YNNKEL (reference sequence). Trimming took off 0 bases at V and 11 bases at J, with 16 bases between the two ends. CDR3 amino acids: CASSQDGTGTRAFF. The CDR3 DNA follows: TGTGCCAGCAGCCAAGATGGGACCGGGACAAGGGCTTTCTTT.

V and J are TRBV27 and TRBJ2-2, with D possibly being TRBD2 (6 bases). V lost 4 bases, J lost 6 bases, and 15 bases lay in between. The CDR3 totals 15 residues. Per germline, CDR1 MNHEY and CDR2 SMNVEV (reference sequence). The CDR3 nucleotides read TGTGCCAGCAGTTGGGGGGTGTCAAACGCCGGGGAGCTGTTTTTT. It encodes CASSWGVSNAGELFF.

V gene TRBV10-3 combines with J gene TRBJ1-2; D is possibly TRBD1 (6 bases). CDR1 is ENHRY and CDR2 is SYGVKD in the germline V gene. The length of the CDR3 is 13 residues. Between the trimmed V and J ends, which lost 10 bases and 7 bases, there was a span of 19 bases. The CDR3 is CASNRDKGFGYTF. In DNA, the CDR3 is TGTGCCAGTAACCGGGACAAGGGCTTTGGCTACACCTTC.

This chain uses TRBV14 with TRBJ1-2, with D unresolved. The CDR3 contains 15 residues. Germline-derived CDR1 and CDR2 are SGHDN and FVKESK. V shed 0 bases and J shed 4 bases, with 12 bases lying between them. The CDR3 here is CASSQENRLSYGYTF. The CDR3 nucleotides read TGTGCCAGCAGCCAAGAGAACCGACTGAGCTATGGCTACACCTTC.

CDR3 sequence reads: CASSEGPDTQYF. The CDR3 bases are TGTGCCAGCAGTGAGGGGCCAGATACGCAGTATTTT. The genes are TRBV6-1 and TRBJ2-3; D might be TRBD1 (5 bases). The germline V and J ends were trimmed by 3 bases and 4 bases, with 5 bases remaining between them. The CDR3 contains 12 residues. Germline lookup yields CDR1 MNHNS and CDR2 SASEGT.

V gene TRBV18 combines with J gene TRBJ1-1, with D unclear. V gave up 7 bases and J gave up 1 base, with 13 bases separating them. The CDR3 is made up of 14 amino acids. Germline values: CDR1 KGHSH, CDR2 LQKENI. This CDR3 is CASFIGNKNTEAFF. CDR3 DNA sequence: TGTGCCAGCTTCATCGGGAATAAGAACACTGAAGCTTTCTTT. Using reference TRBV18 and TRBJ1-1 for the parts outside the CDR3, the full variable domain is NAGVMQNPRHLVRRRGQEARLRCSPMKGHSHVYWYRQLPEEGLKFMVYLQKENIIDESGMPKERFSAEFPKEGPSILRIQQVVRGDSAAYFCASFIGNKNTEAFFGQGTRLTVV.

The rearrangement joins TRBV20-1 to TRBJ2-1; TRBD2 aligns across 12 bases. The CDR3 is 17 residues long. Germline values: CDR1 DFQATT, CDR2 SNEGSKA (reference sequence). The junction had 8 bases not matched to a gene; V was cut back by 3 bases and J by 2 bases. The CDR3, as DNA: TGCAGTGCTAGTTCTAGCGGGGGGGCTAGGGCCTACAATGAGCAGTTCTTC. Translation: CSASSSGGARAYNEQFF.

The V and J genes are TRBV2 and TRBJ2-4, with D perhaps TRBD1 (5 bases). Trimming shortened V by 7 bases and J by 6 bases, and 13 bases separated the two germline ends. The CDR3 has 13 residues. In germline, CDR1 is SNHLY, CDR2 FYNNEI. This CDR3 is CASTPGAVNIQYF. CDR3 sequence (DNA): TGTGCCAGCACCCCTGGGGCGGTAAACATTCAGTACTTC.